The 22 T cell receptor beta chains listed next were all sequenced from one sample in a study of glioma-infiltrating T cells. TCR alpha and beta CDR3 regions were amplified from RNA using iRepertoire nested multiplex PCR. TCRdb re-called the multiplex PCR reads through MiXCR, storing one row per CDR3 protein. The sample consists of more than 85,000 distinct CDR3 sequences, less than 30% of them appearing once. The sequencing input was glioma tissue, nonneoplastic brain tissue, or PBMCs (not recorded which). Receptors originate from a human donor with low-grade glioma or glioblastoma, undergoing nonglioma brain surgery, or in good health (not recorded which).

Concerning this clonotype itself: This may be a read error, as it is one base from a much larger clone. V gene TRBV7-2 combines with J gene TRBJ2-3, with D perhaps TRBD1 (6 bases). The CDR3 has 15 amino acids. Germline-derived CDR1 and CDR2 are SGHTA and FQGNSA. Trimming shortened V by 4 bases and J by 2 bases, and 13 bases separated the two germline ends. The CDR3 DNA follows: TGTGCCAGCAGCTCCACAGGGAGTACCACAGATACGCAGTATTTT. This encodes CASSSTGSTTDTQYF.

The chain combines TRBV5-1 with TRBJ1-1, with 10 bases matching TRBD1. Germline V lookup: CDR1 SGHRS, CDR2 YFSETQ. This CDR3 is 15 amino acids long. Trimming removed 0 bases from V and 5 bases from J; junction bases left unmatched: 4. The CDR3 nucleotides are TGCGCCAGCAGCTTGGGACAGGGGGCGTGGACTGAAGCTTTCTTT. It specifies CASSLGQGAWTEAFF.

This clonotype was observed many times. CDR3: CASSVMTGGNSPLHF. The CDR3 coding sequence is TGTGCCAGCAGTGTCATGACAGGGGGCAATTCACCCCTCCACTTT. J is TRBJ1-6 and V is TRBV25-1; 10 nucleotides line up with TRBD1. This CDR3 contains 15 residues. The V segment lost 4 bases and the J segment 7 bases; nucleotides outside the gene matches: 4. Germline assignment: CDR1 MGHDK and CDR2 SYGVNS.

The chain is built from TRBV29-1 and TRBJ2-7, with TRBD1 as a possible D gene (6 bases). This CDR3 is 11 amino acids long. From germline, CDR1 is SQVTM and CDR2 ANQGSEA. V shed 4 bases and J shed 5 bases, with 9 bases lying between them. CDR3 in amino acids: CSVVGGNEQYF. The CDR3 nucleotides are TGCAGCGTTGTAGGGGGTAACGAGCAGTACTTC.

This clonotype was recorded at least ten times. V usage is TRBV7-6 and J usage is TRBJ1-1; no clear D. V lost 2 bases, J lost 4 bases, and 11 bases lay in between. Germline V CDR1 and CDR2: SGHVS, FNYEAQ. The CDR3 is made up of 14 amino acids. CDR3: CASSLQQSGTEAFF. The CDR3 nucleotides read TGTGCCAGCAGCTTACAACAAAGCGGCACTGAAGCTTTCTTT.

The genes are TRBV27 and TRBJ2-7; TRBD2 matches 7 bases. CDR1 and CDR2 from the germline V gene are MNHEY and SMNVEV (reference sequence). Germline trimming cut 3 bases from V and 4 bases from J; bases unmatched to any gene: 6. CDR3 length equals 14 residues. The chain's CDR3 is CASSFLAEGYEQYF. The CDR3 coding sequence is TGTGCCAGCAGTTTCCTAGCGGAAGGGTACGAGCAGTACTTC.

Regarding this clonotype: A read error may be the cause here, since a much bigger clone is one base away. CDR3 DNA sequence: TGTGCCAGCAGCCTCACAAGGGTCGAGAACTTTGGCTACACCTTC. Its protein is CASSLTRVENFGYTF. The J gene is TRBJ1-2, the V gene TRBV4-2; D is ambiguous. The germline V gene encodes CDR1 LGHNA and CDR2 YNFKEQ. The CDR3 sequence is 15 residues long.

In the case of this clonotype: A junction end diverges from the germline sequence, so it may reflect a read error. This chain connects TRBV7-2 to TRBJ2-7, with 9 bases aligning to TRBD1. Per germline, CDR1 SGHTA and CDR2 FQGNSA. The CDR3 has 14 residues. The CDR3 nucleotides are TGTGCAAGCAGCTTCCCGGGACAGGGTTGCGAGCAGTACTTC. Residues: CASSFPGQGCEQYF.

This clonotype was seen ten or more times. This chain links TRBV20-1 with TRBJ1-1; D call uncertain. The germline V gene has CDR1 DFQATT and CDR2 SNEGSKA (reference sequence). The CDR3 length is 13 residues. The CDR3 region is CSPMRMGSTEAFF. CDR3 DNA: TGCAGCCCTATGCGGATGGGGAGCACTGAAGCTTTCTTT.

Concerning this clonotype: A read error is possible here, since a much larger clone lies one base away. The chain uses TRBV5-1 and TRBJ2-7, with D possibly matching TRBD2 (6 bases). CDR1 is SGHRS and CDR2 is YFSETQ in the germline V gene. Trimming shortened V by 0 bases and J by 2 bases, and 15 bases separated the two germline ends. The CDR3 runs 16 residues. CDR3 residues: CASSLGSGTYAYEQYF. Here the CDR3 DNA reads TGCGCCAGCAGCTTGGGCTCCGGGACTTACGCCTACGAGCAGTACTTC.

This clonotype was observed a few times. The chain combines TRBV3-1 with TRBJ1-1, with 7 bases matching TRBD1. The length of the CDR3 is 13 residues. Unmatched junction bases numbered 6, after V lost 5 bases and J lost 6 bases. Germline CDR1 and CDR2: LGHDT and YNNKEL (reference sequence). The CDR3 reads CASSENRGPEAFF. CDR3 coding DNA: TGTGCCAGCAGCGAAAACAGGGGCCCTGAAGCTTTCTTT.

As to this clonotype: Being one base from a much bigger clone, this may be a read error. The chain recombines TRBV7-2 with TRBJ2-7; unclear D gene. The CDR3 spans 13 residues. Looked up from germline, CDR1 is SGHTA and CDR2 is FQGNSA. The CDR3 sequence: CASGLDERQVKYF. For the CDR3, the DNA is TGTGCCAGCGGCTTAGATGAGCGACAAGTCAAGTACTTC.

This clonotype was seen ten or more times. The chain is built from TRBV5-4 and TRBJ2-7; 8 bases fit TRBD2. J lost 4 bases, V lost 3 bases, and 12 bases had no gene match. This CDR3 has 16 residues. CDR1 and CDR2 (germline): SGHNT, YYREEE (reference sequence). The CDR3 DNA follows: TGTGCCAGCAGCTGGGGGGCCGCGGGAGGCTGGTACGAGCAGTACTTC. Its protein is CASSWGAAGGWYEQYF.

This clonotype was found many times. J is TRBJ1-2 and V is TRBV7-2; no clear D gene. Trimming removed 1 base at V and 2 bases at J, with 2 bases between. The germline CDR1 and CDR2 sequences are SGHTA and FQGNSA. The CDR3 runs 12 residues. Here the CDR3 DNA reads TGTGCCAGCAGCTTAGTAAACTATGGCTACACCTTC. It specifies CASSLVNYGYTF.

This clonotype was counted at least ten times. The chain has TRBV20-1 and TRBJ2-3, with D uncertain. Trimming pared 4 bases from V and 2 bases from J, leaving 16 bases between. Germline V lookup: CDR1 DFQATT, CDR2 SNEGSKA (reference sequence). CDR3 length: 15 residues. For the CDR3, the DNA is TGCAGTGCTACCTCAAGGTCACGCTCCACAGATACGCAGTATTTT. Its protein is CSATSRSRSTDTQYF.

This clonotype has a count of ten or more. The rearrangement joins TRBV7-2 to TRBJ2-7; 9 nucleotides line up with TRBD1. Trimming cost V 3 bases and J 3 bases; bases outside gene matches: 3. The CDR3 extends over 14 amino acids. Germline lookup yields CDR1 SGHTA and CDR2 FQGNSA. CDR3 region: CASSFPGQGYEQYF. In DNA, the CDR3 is TGTGCCAGCAGCTTCCCGGGACAGGGCTACGAGCAGTACTTC.

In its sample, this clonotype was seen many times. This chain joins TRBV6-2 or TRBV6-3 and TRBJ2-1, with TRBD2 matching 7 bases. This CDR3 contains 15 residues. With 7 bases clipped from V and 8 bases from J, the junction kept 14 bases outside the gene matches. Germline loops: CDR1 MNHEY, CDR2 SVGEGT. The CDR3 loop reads CASTLPGLSQDEQFF. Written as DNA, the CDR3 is TGTGCCAGCACTCTCCCGGGACTATCCCAGGATGAGCAGTTCTTC.

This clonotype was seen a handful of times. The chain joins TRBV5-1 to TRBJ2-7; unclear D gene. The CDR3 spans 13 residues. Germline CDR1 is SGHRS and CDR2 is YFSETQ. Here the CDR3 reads CSSSSPLSYEQYF. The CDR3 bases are TGCTCGAGCAGCTCTCCGTTGTCCTACGAGCAGTACTTC.

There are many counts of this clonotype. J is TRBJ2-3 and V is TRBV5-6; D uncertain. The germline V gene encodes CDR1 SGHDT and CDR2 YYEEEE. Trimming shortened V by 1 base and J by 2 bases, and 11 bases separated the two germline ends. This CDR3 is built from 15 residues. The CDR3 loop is CASSLRGRYTDTQYF. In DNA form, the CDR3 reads TGTGCCAGCAGCTTGCGCGGCAGGTACACAGATACGCAGTATTTT.

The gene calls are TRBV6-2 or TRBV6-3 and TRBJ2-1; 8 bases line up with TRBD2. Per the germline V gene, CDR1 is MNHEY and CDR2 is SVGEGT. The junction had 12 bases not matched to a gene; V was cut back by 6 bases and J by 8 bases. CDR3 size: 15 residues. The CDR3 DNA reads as TGTGCCAGCAGCTCGAGGACTAGCAGCTCCTATGAGCAGTTCTTC. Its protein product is CASSSRTSSSYEQFF.

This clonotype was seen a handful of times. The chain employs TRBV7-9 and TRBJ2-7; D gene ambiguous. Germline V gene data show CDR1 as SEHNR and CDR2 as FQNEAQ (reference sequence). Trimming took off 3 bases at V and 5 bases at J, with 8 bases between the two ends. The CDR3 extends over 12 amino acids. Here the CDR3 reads CASSFLPHEQYF. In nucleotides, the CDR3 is TGTGCCAGCAGCTTCCTACCACACGAGCAGTACTTC. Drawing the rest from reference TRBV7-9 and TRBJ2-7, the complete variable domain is DTGVSQNPRHKITKRGQNVTFRCDPISEHNRLYWYRQTLGQGPEFLTYFQNEAQLEKSRLLSDRFSAERPKGSFSTLEIQRTEQGDSAMYLCASSFLPHEQYFGPGTRLTVT.

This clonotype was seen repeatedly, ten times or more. The CDR3 coding sequence is TGTGCCAGCAGTGGGGGCTCGAGGACAGATACGCAGTATTTT. It specifies CASSGGSRTDTQYF. V and J are TRBV25-1 and TRBJ2-3; possibly TRBD1 for D (5 bases). Germline V lookup: CDR1 MGHDK, CDR2 SYGVNS. The CDR3 extends over 14 amino acids. V lost 4 bases and J 3 bases, leaving 11 bases between the germline ends.